The 4 T cell receptor beta chains presented below share a single source sample, sequenced in a study of Ad26.COV2.S vaccination and SARS-CoV-2 variants. Treatment denoted: some 19 received Ad26.COV2.S at low or high dose, single or two shots; several received placebo; per-sample allocation not given. Day 63 after the first vaccine or placebo injection was the time point for sampling. Measured with immunoSEQ multiplex PCR; TCRdb has only the in-frame clones, and not every one. The sample lists approximately 500,000 clones, roughly 87% occurring once. The sample in question was peripheral blood, obtained in a trial of Ad26.COV2.S vaccine versus placebo. All receptors derive from a person between 18 and 65 years old who received the Ad26.COV2.S COVID-19 vaccine or a placebo.

V gene TRBV7-8 combines with J gene TRBJ1-3; D uncertain. CDR1 is SGHVS, CDR2 FQNEAQ, per germline. The CDR3 has 16 amino acids. V lost 5 bases and J lost 0, with 14 bases in between. CDR3 DNA sequence: TGTGCCAGCAGCCCGGGCAGTTCCGCCTCTGGAAACACCATATATTTT. Protein: CASSPGSSASGNTIYF.

This clone has more than one count but fewer than ten. The same CDR3 also results from other DNA sequences found in this sample. The rearrangement links TRBV20-1 to TRBJ2-7; the D is unclear. This CDR3 is 11 amino acids long. V was trimmed by 3 bases and J by 2 bases, leaving 5 bases between them. Germline V CDR1 and CDR2: DFQATT, SNEGSKA (reference sequence). CDR3 nucleotide sequence: TGCAGTGCTAGTCTCACCTACGAGCAGTACTTC. Protein product: CSASLTYEQYF.

The chain joins TRBV30 to TRBJ2-3, with 7 bases fitting TRBD1. This CDR3 contains 19 residues. The germline V gene encodes CDR1 GTSNPN and CDR2 SVGIG (reference sequence). Trimming took 2 bases from V and 0 from J; bases not matched to a gene: 17. The CDR3 DNA sequence: TGTGCCTGGAGTCCCCTCGGATCTAGACAGGGCCTTAGCACAGATACGCAGTATTTT. The encoded protein is CAWSPLGSRQGLSTDTQYF.

V usage is TRBV4-3 and J usage is TRBJ2-3; D may match TRBD1 or TRBD2 (5 bases each). Trimming took 2 bases from V and 6 from J, leaving 12 bases between them. The length of the CDR3 is 14 residues. Germline V gene data show CDR1 as LGHNA and CDR2 as YSLEER. Here the CDR3 DNA reads TGCGCCAGCAGCCAAAAGTCGAGGGGTGATACGCAGTATTTT. Amino acids: CASSQKSRGDTQYF.